These 12 T cell receptor beta chains were sequenced from one sample in a study of blood T cells in healthy people across ages. A sample-barcoded 5' primer and a J-beta primer mix were used in a second PCR of about 6 to 11 cycles. Each CDR3 protein is one row after TCRdb ran MiXCR on the 5' RACE reads. The data contain 1.8 million or so distinct CDR3 sequences, roughly 43% of them singletons. The sample taken for sequencing was blood. All receptors derive from a human donor in good health.

This clonotype was detected only a few times. The chain has TRBV7-2 and TRBJ2-5; D not resolved. This CDR3 contains 13 residues. V was shortened by 5 bases and J by 5 bases, with 12 bases between the two germline ends. Germline V lookup: CDR1 SGHTA, CDR2 FQGNSA. The CDR3 DNA follows: TGTGCCAGCAGCCCTCCCTCAAGTGAGACCCAGTACTTC. Translated, it gives CASSPPSSETQYF.

In this sample, this clonotype turned up a few times. V gene TRBV28 combines with J gene TRBJ1-6; no definite D call. Trimming pared 7 bases from V and 10 bases from J, leaving 14 bases between. The CDR3 covers 13 residues. The germline CDR1 and CDR2 sequences are MDHEN and SYDVKM. CDR3 DNA: TGTGCCAGCAACCAGGTGATAAACTCACCCCTCCACTTT. This sequence encodes CASNQVINSPLHF.

This clonotype has a single count. Since the CDR3 does not end with the conserved phenylalanine or tryptophan, this likely comes from a read error. CDR3 amino acids: CSVDGQGKETQYV. The CDR3 DNA is TGCAGCGTTGACGGACAGGGGAAGGAGACCCAGTACGTC. This chain uses TRBV29-1 with TRBJ2-5, with 9 nucleotides matching TRBD1. The CDR3 is 13 residues long. Per germline, CDR1 SQVTM and CDR2 ANQGSEA. Trimming took 3 bases from V and 5 from J; bases not matched to a gene: 4.

In its sample, this clonotype was seen a few times. The V call is TRBV29-1, the J call TRBJ1-2; TRBD1 agrees at 9 bases. The germline gives CDR1 SQVTM, CDR2 ANQGSEA. Trimming removed 7 bases from V and 5 bases from J; junction bases left unmatched: 5. The CDR3 runs to 12 residues. CDR3: CSAADRGYGYTF. The CDR3 DNA follows: TGCAGCGCCGCCGACAGGGGGTATGGCTACACCTTC.

Comments on this clonotype: The junction departs from germline at one end; a sequencing error may be responsible. V usage is TRBV13 and J usage is TRBJ1-2, with 8 bases fitting TRBD1. Germline CDR1 and CDR2: PRHDT and FYEKMQ (reference sequence). The CDR3 totals 15 residues. This CDR3 is CACSPNYDRGRGYTF. Written as DNA, the CDR3 is TGTGCCTGCAGCCCAAACTACGACAGGGGTCGGGGCTACACCTTC.

This rearrangement joins TRBV28 to TRBJ2-7; TRBD1 or TRBD2 may be the D gene (6 bases each). The CDR3 contains 15 residues. V lost 6 bases and J lost 3, with 18 bases in between. Germline V gene lookup returns CDR1 MDHEN and CDR2 SYDVKM. The CDR3 spells CASRGGFGTHYEQYF. CDR3 DNA sequence: TGTGCCAGCAGGGGGGGCTTCGGGACCCACTACGAGCAGTACTTC.

The V gene is TRBV28, the J gene TRBJ1-2; TRBD1 aligns across 7 bases. Germline V gene sequence: CDR1 MDHEN, CDR2 SYDVKM. The trim removed 2 bases at V and 0 bases at J, leaving 9 bases unmatched. The length of the CDR3 is 17 residues. CDR3 sequence (DNA): TGTGCCAGCAGTTTACAGGGGGGAGGAGGGCCTAACTATGGCTACACCTTC. It encodes CASSLQGGGGPNYGYTF.

This chain joins TRBV12-3 or TRBV12-4 and TRBJ2-1, with TRBD1 identical over 10 bases. The ends lost 3 bases at V and 8 bases at J; junction bases unmatched: 1. The CDR3 totals 13 residues. The CDR3 sequence is CASSFGTGDEQFF. DNA of the CDR3: TGTGCCAGCAGTTTTGGGACAGGGGATGAGCAGTTCTTC.

In this sample, this clonotype turned up many times. The CDR3 sequence: CSVAGIAKNIQYF. DNA of the CDR3: TGCAGCGTTGCCGGGATAGCCAAAAACATTCAGTACTTC. The chain couples TRBV29-1 to TRBJ2-4; the D gene is possibly TRBD2 (5 bases). Looked up from germline, CDR1 is SQVTM and CDR2 is ANQGSEA. V gave up 4 bases and J gave up 0 bases, with 7 bases separating them. This CDR3 contains 13 residues.

This sequence joins TRBV20-1 and TRBJ1-1; D not certain. The CDR3 contains 15 residues. Between the trimmed V and J ends, which lost 0 bases and 2 bases, there was a span of 13 bases. Germline CDR1 is DFQATT and CDR2 is SNEGSKA (reference sequence). CDR3 DNA sequence: TGCAGTGCTAGAGACCCGGCAGAGGCCAACACTGAAGCTTTCTTT. Translating it yields CSARDPAEANTEAFF.

This chain connects TRBV5-5 to TRBJ2-7; TRBD2 aligns across 9 bases. V lost 2 bases and J lost 7; bases outside the gene matches: 7. The CDR3 contains 14 residues. CDR1 is SGHKS, CDR2 YYEKEE, per germline (reference sequence). Written as DNA, the CDR3 is TGTGCCAGCAGCTTTAGCGGGGGCGGGGATGAGCAGTACTTC. As protein: CASSFSGGGDEQYF.

Details on this clonotype: At one end, the junction sequence differs from germline, possibly due to a read error. The genes are TRBV5-1 and TRBJ2-3; 7 nucleotides agree with TRBD1. CDR1 SGHRS and CDR2 YFSETQ come from the germline V gene. CDR3 size: 16 residues. The DNA for the CDR3 is TGCACCAGCACCCTACAGGGGTCAATTTACACAGATACGCAGTATTTT. It translates to CTSTLQGSIYTDTQYF.